Listed below are T cell receptor beta chains from one sample, sequenced in a study of CD8 T cells in ankylosing spondylitis. Using its own MiXCR run on the 5' RACE reads, TCRdb lists one record per CDR3 protein. The sample holds 84,000 or so distinct CDR3 sequences, around 25% seen once. The sample consisted of blood, either unsorted or a sorted T cell fraction (not recorded which). All receptors derive from a male donor with ankylosing spondylitis or in good health (not recorded which). The CDR3 runs from the conserved cysteine through the conserved F or W. Each record gives: clone size, D gene, J gene, V gene, CDR3 protein, CDR3 DNA. The D gene is left open where the match is weak. Size tells how often a clone was seen (once, few, many) or the class of an expanded clone, and some rows leave it out.

NA | NA | TRBJ1-4 | TRBV20-1 | CSASSQTDPEKLFF | TGCAGTGCTTCTTCTCAGACAGATCCCGAAAAACTGTTTTTT
NA | NA | TRBJ2-7 | TRBV5-6 | CASADRRTYEQYF | TGTGCCAGCGCCGACAGGAGAACCTACGAGCAGTACTTC
few | NA | TRBJ1-2 | TRBV3-1 | CASSLGRGYTF | TGTGCCAGCAGCCTCGGACGTGGCTACACCTTC
NA | NA | TRBJ2-3 | TRBV12-3/TRBV12-4 | CASSSATGTDTQYF | TGTGCCAGCAGTTCCGCCACAGGGACAGATACGCAGTATTTT
few | TRBD1 | TRBJ1-1 | TRBV6-1 | CASSVDRMNTEAFF | TGTGCCAGCAGTGTGGACAGGATGAACACTGAAGCTTTCTTT
few | TRBD1 | TRBJ1-1 | TRBV29-1 | CSATGGRNTEAFF | TGCAGCGCAACAGGGGGCCGGAACACTGAAGCTTTCTTT
once | NA | TRBJ2-3 | TRBV3-1 | CASSQDRTHTQYF | TGTGCCAGCAGCCAAGATCGAACCCATACGCAGTATTTT
NA | NA | TRBJ1-6 | TRBV18 | CASSPLSSQDSPLHF | TGTGCCAGCTCACCACTTTCCAGTCAGGATTCACCCCTCCACTTT
NA | NA | TRBJ2-7 | TRBV5-1 | CASSRRPEYEQYF | TGCGCCAGCAGCCGCCGCCCGGAGTACGAGCAGTACTTC
few | NA | TRBJ1-5 | TRBV5-5 | CASSSYFNQPQHF | TGTGCCAGCAGCTCGTATTTTAATCAGCCCCAGCATTTT
NA | NA | TRBJ1-4 | TRBV5-1 | CASRGFGQLEKLFF | TGCGCCAGCAGGGGGTTTGGACAGCTTGAAAAACTGTTTTTT
NA | TRBD1 | TRBJ1-3 | TRBV29-1 | CSGQGDTGNTIYF | TGCAGCGGCCAGGGGGACACTGGAAACACCATATATTTT
NA | NA | TRBJ1-4 | TRBV29-1 | CSVRAGDEKLFF | TGCAGCGTTCGGGCAGGGGATGAAAAACTGTTTTTT
NA | NA | TRBJ2-2 | TRBV5-1 | CASSGGQSHTGELFF | TGCGCCAGCAGCGGTGGACAATCCCACACCGGGGAGCTGTTTTTT
many | NA | TRBJ2-3 | TRBV5-1 | CASSLELRQNTDTQYF | TGCGCCAGCAGCTTGGAACTACGGCAGAACACAGATACGCAGTATTTT
NA | TRBD1 | TRBJ2-7 | TRBV5-1 | CASSTRTGESSYEQYF | TGCGCCAGCAGCACACGGACAGGCGAGAGCTCCTACGAGCAGTACTTC
NA | NA | TRBJ2-3 | TRBV15 | CATSISRWQGPSDTQYF | TGTGCCACCAGCATTTCAAGGTGGCAGGGACCTTCCGATACGCAGTATTTT
many | NA | TRBJ1-3 | TRBV7-9 | CASSRQEADTIYF | TGTGCCAGCAGCAGACAGGAGGCGGACACCATATATTTT
few | NA | TRBJ2-3 | TRBV5-1 | CASSGGTDTQYF | TGCGCCAGCAGCGGGGGCACAGATACGCAGTATTTT
NA | NA | TRBJ1-1 | TRBV12-3/TRBV12-4 | CASSVFSLDREAFF | TGTGCCAGCAGTGTTTTTTCCCTAGACCGGGAAGCTTTCTTT
NA | NA | TRBJ1-4 | TRBV5-6 | CASSPKTRYEKLFF | TGTGCCAGCAGCCCCAAAACGCGATATGAAAAACTGTTTTTT
few | TRBD2 | TRBJ2-3 | TRBV12-3/TRBV12-4 | CASSLAPFQRGPTDTQYF | TGTGCCAGCAGTTTGGCCCCTTTCCAGCGGGGGCCCACAGATACGCAGTATTTT
NA | NA | TRBJ2-7 | TRBV10-3 | CAISESSRDSYEQYF | TGTGCCATCAGTGAGTCTTCTAGGGACTCCTACGAGCAGTACTTC
NA | TRBD2 | TRBJ2-1 | TRBV20-1 | CSARVRGLAGREQFF | TGCAGTGCTAGAGTGAGAGGGCTAGCGGGCCGTGAGCAGTTCTTC
NA | NA | TRBJ2-1 | TRBV12-3/TRBV12-4 | CASSLGLFNEQFF | TGTGCCAGCAGTCTGGGCCTTTTCAATGAGCAGTTCTTC
NA | TRBD2 | TRBJ2-3 | TRBV28 | CASSTVGSGGAADTQYF | TGTGCCAGCTCGACAGTCGGTAGCGGGGGGGCTGCAGATACGCAGTATTTT
NA | NA | TRBJ1-4 | TRBV28 | CASSLVGMTGTNEKLFF | TGTGCCAGCAGTTTAGTGGGGATGACTGGAACTAATGAAAAACTGTTTTTT
NA | TRBD2 | TRBJ2-3 | TRBV24-1 | CASSGGVTDTQYF | TGTGCCAGTAGCGGGGGGGTCACAGATACGCAGTATTTT
few | NA | TRBJ1-1 | TRBV5-1 | CASSQTNDAEAFF | TGCGCCAGCAGCCAGACGAACGACGCTGAAGCTTTCTTT
NA | TRBD2 | TRBJ2-7 | TRBV20-1 | CSYGGTSGREQYF | TGCAGTTATGGGGGAACTAGCGGGAGAGAGCAGTACTTC
NA | NA | TRBJ2-3 | TRBV27 | CASSYRDWPGDTQYF | TGTGCCAGCAGTTACCGGGACTGGCCGGGAGATACGCAGTATTTT
few | NA | TRBJ2-6 | TRBV5-1 | CASCREFSGANVLTF | TGCGCCAGCTGCCGGGAATTCTCTGGGGCCAACGTCCTGACTTTC
many | NA | TRBJ2-1 | TRBV20-1 | CSARAMGSRGYNEQFF | TGCAGTGCTAGAGCTATGGGTTCCCGGGGCTACAATGAGCAGTTCTTC
NA | NA | TRBJ1-4 | TRBV12-3/TRBV12-4 | CASGRGSTNEKLFF | TGTGCCAGCGGGAGGGGCAGCACTAATGAAAAACTGTTTTTT
NA | NA | TRBJ2-3 | TRBV20-1 | CSAPTSGVGDTQYF | TGCAGTGCCCCCACTTCGGGAGTGGGGGATACGCAGTATTTT
NA | NA | TRBJ1-5 | TRBV6-5 | CASSPDGTAQHF | TGTGCCAGCAGCCCTGACGGCACGGCCCAGCATTTT
NA | TRBD2 | TRBJ2-3 | TRBV3-1 | CASSLREGAGARQYF | TGTGCCAGCAGCCTCCGGGAGGGAGCGGGCGCACGGCAGTATTTT
few | NA | TRBJ1-2 | TRBV18 | CASSPGAVVGYTF | TGTGCCAGCTCCCCGGGTGCGGTGGTTGGCTACACCTTC
NA | TRBD2 | TRBJ2-5 | TRBV5-4 | CASSHGTSGRWATQYF | TGTGCCAGCAGCCATGGGACTAGCGGCCGCTGGGCGACCCAGTACTTC
NA | TRBD1 | TRBJ2-5 | TRBV27 | CASGQGWKETQYF | TGTGCCAGCGGACAGGGATGGAAAGAGACCCAGTACTTC
NA | TRBD1 | TRBJ1-4 | TRBV2 | CASRPTPVRQGGEKLFF | TGTGCCAGCAGACCCACTCCCGTGAGACAGGGGGGCGAAAAACTGTTTTTT
many | NA | TRBJ2-3 | TRBV7-3 | CASSLGYTDTQYF | TGTGCCAGCAGCTTAGGCTACACAGATACGCAGTATTTT
NA | NA | TRBJ2-4 | TRBV4-1 | CASSPRNGGNIQYF | TGCGCCAGCAGCCCCAGGAATGGGGGAAACATTCAGTACTTC
NA | NA | TRBJ2-2 | TRBV25-1 | CASSGLGGTGELFF | TGTGCCAGCAGTGGTTTGGGCGGTACCGGGGAGCTGTTTTTT
NA | NA | TRBJ1-5 | TRBV20-1 | CSASFSRNQPQHF | TGCAGTGCTAGTTTTTCCCGGAATCAGCCCCAGCATTTT
NA | NA | TRBJ1-6 | TRBV14 | CASSSQGLGALHF | TGTGCCAGCAGCTCACAAGGTCTTGGGGCCCTCCACTTT
few | NA | TRBJ2-2 | TRBV24-1 | CATSWDGRPGGELFF | TGTGCCACCTCCTGGGACGGCCGCCCCGGCGGGGAGCTGTTTTTT
NA | NA | TRBJ1-1 | TRBV18 | CASSPTQGTEAFF | TGTGCCAGCTCACCCACGCAGGGCACTGAAGCTTTCTTT
NA | NA | TRBJ1-6 | TRBV20-1 | CSARDSQARSYYSPLHF | TGCAGTGCTAGAGATTCCCAGGCGCGGTCCTACTATTCACCCCTCCACTTT